The 20 T cell receptor beta chains reported below all come from one sample, sequenced in a study of Ad26.COV2.S vaccination and SARS-CoV-2 variants. Specified treatment: some 20 received Ad26.COV2.S at low or high dose, single or two shots; about 5 received placebo; per-sample allocation not given. Samples came from day 63 after the first vaccine or placebo injection. The repertoire was sequenced with immunoSEQ multiplex PCR; TCRdb's copy has only in-frame clones and lacks some. The sample lists about 680,000 clones; around 92% were seen once. The specimen was peripheral blood, collected in a trial of Ad26.COV2.S vaccine versus placebo. The receptors stem from a person aged 18 to 65 who received the Ad26.COV2.S COVID-19 vaccine or a placebo.

The rearrangement links TRBV19 to TRBJ1-1; D unresolved. Trimming cost V 5 bases and J 4 bases, with 11 bases left between them. Germline V gene sequence: CDR1 LNHDA, CDR2 SQIVND (reference sequence). This CDR3 region has 13 residues. Here the CDR3 reads CASSGGERTEAFF. The DNA of the CDR3 is TGTGCCAGTAGTGGCGGAGAGCGCACTGAAGCTTTCTTT.

This clone was picked up one time. The chain joins TRBV27 to TRBJ2-7; 12 bases are a match to TRBD2. There are 15 residues in the CDR3. The trim removed 2 bases at V and 4 bases at J, leaving 3 bases unmatched. The V gene's germline CDR1 is MNHEY and CDR2 SMNVEV (reference sequence). In DNA, the CDR3 is TGTGCCAGCAGTTTAAAGCTAGCGGGAGGGTACGAGCAGTACTTC. It encodes CASSLKLAGGYEQYF.

This sequence joins TRBV12-3 or TRBV12-4 and TRBJ2-7, with TRBD2 identical over 9 bases. V gave up 8 bases and J gave up 6 bases; unmatched junction bases: 8. The CDR3 spans 13 residues. DNA of the CDR3: TGTGCCAGCCTTATAGCGGGGGTCCCCGAGCAGTACTTC. It translates to CASLIAGVPEQYF.

V is TRBV6-5 and J is TRBJ1-5, with TRBD1 as a possible D gene (5 bases). The germline V gene has CDR1 MNHEY and CDR2 SVGAGI. Trimming stripped 9 bases from V and 3 bases from J, with 9 bases between. This CDR3 spans 12 amino acids. Here the CDR3 DNA reads TGTGCCAGTCAGGGCCCCAATCAGCCCCAGCATTTT. Its translation: CASQGPNQPQHF.

The chain joins TRBV6-2 or TRBV6-3 to TRBJ1-6; D is unresolved. Germline CDR1 MNHEY, CDR2 SVGEGT. The CDR3 covers 13 residues. V dropped 2 bases and J dropped 5 bases, with 4 bases sitting between them. The CDR3 DNA sequence: TGTGCCAGCAGTTACCACCATAATTCACCCCTCCACTTT. As protein: CASSYHHNSPLHF.

This chain uses TRBV7-2 with TRBJ1-2; perhaps TRBD1 as D (5 bases). CDR3 length: 13 amino acids. Trimming cost V 1 base and J 7 bases, with 10 bases left between them. The germline gives CDR1 SGHTA, CDR2 FQGNSA. This CDR3 is CASSLGGEGGYTF. The CDR3 bases are TGTGCCAGCAGCTTAGGGGGGGAGGGTGGCTACACCTTC.

This sequence joins TRBV12-5 and TRBJ2-5; D is uncertain. The CDR3 is 12 residues long. V was shortened by 2 bases and J by 7 bases, with 8 bases between the two germline ends. Germline V gene sequence: CDR1 LGHNT, CDR2 FRNRAP. In DNA form, the CDR3 reads TGTGCTAGTGGTTTGCCCGGCCCGACCCAGTACTTC. This translates into CASGLPGPTQYF.

J is TRBJ1-3 and V is TRBV12-3 or TRBV12-4; D is unclear. V was shortened by 1 base and J by 11 bases, with 9 bases between the two germline ends. This CDR3 has 12 residues. DNA for the CDR3: TGTGCCAGCAGTTTAGGCCCTAGCGCCATATATTTT. This translates into CASSLGPSAIYF.

CDR3 loop: CASTNGGGAGELFF. The CDR3 DNA reads as TGCGCCAGCACGAATGGCGGGGGCGCCGGGGAGCTGTTTTTT. The V gene is TRBV5-1, the J gene TRBJ2-2; maybe TRBD2 (7 bases). Germline CDR1 reads SGHRS; CDR2 reads YFSETQ. The V end lost 6 bases, the J end lost 6 bases, and 15 bases lay between the germline ends. The CDR3 runs to 14 residues. The full variable domain, rest sourced from reference TRBV5-1 and TRBJ2-2, is KAGVTQTPRYLIKTRGQQVTLSCSPISGHRSVSWYQQTPGQGLQFLFEYFSETQRNKGNFPGRFSGRQFSNSRSEMNVSTLELGDSALYLCASTNGGGAGELFFGEGSRLTVL.

The count of this clone is one. The gene calls are TRBV7-9 and TRBJ2-7; D call uncertain. CDR1 is SEHNR, CDR2 FQNEAQ, per germline (reference sequence). The CDR3 is 13 residues long. V dropped 0 bases and J dropped 3 bases, with 6 bases sitting between them. The CDR3 bases are TGTGCCAGCAGCTTAGCGATTAACTACGAGCAGTACTTC. Protein product: CASSLAINYEQYF.

The chain recombines TRBV6-6 with TRBJ1-2; a weak D match, TRBD1 (5 bases). With 6 bases removed from V and 2 bases from J, the gap between germline ends came to 13 bases. The CDR3 loop spans 14 amino acids. Per germline, CDR1 MNHNY and CDR2 SVGAGI (reference sequence). The CDR3 DNA reads TGTGCCAGCAGCGACGTTGGGGGGAACTATGGCTACACCTTC. Residues: CASSDVGGNYGYTF.

V and J are TRBV5-4 and TRBJ2-1; 7 nucleotides align to TRBD2. Germline-derived CDR1 and CDR2 are SGHNT and YYREEE (reference sequence). The CDR3 sequence is 16 residues long. The trim removed 5 bases at V and 0 bases at J, leaving 8 bases unmatched. The chain's CDR3 is CASSTDGGSSYNEQFF. CDR3 bases: TGTGCCAGCAGTACAGACGGGGGGAGCTCCTACAATGAGCAGTTCTTC.

V gene TRBV5-8 combines with J gene TRBJ1-1, with D perhaps TRBD1 (5 bases). V lost 7 bases, J lost 1 base, and 8 bases lay in between. Germline CDR1 reads SGHTS; CDR2 reads YDEGEE. The CDR3 covers 12 residues. This CDR3 is CASRRANTEAFF. DNA of the CDR3: TGTGCCAGCCGCAGGGCGAACACTGAAGCTTTCTTT.

The gene calls are TRBV2 and TRBJ2-7; possibly TRBD2 for D (5 bases). Germline CDR1 is SNHLY and CDR2 is FYNNEI. V lost 3 bases to trimming and J lost 3 bases, with 12 bases between them. The CDR3 totals 14 residues. The CDR3 region is CASSDRGSVYEQYF. Here the CDR3 DNA reads TGTGCCAGCAGTGACCGAGGTAGCGTCTACGAGCAGTACTTC. Full variable domain (outside the CDR3, taken from reference TRBV2 and TRBJ2-7): EPEVTQTPSHQVTQMGQEVILRCVPISNHLYFYWYRQILGQKVEFLVSFYNNEISEKSEIFDDQFSVERPDGSNFTLKIRSTKLEDSAMYFCASSDRGSVYEQYFGPGTRLTVT.

The chain combines TRBV5-4 with TRBJ2-5; 9 bases align to TRBD1. V trimming: 4 bases; J trimming: 1 base; junction bases outside the gene matches: 14. This CDR3 comprises 18 residues. In germline, CDR1 is SGHNT, CDR2 YYREEE (reference sequence). The CDR3 sequence: CASSPPPGQGKGQETQYF. CDR3 bases: TGTGCCAGCAGCCCTCCACCGGGACAGGGTAAAGGCCAAGAGACCCAGTACTTC.

The chain employs TRBV14 and TRBJ1-2; 12 positions match TRBD1. Germline CDR1 reads SGHDN; CDR2 reads FVKESK. Trimming removed 3 bases from V and 6 bases from J; junction bases left unmatched: 11. This CDR3 region has 17 residues. The CDR3 DNA reads as TGTGCCAGCAGCCAGTGGGCTGGAGGGACAGGGGGCCATGGCTACACCTTC. Amino acid sequence: CASSQWAGGTGGHGYTF.

V is TRBV3-1 (or the pseudogene TRBV3-2) and J is TRBJ2-7; TRBD2 might be the D (6 bases). Deletions cut 5 bases from V and 0 bases from J, with 17 bases between. Per the germline V gene, CDR1 is LGHDT and CDR2 is YNNKEL (reference sequence). This CDR3 has 16 amino acids. CDR3 sequence: CASSNGPPGLSYEQYF. CDR3 in DNA: TGTGCCAGCAGCAACGGACCGCCGGGACTCTCCTACGAGCAGTACTTC.

V and J are TRBV24-1 and TRBJ2-3, with 16 bases that match TRBD2. Trimming at V came to 4 bases and at J to 1 base, leaving 4 bases not matched to a gene. This CDR3 spans 18 amino acids. Germline V gene lookup returns CDR1 KGHDR and CDR2 SFDVKD. CDR3 loop: CATSDRGLAGGGTDTQYF. The CDR3 nucleotides are TGTGCCACCAGTGACCGGGGACTAGCGGGGGGGGGCACAGATACGCAGTATTTT.

This chain joins TRBV7-8 and TRBJ2-1; 11 nucleotides agree with TRBD1. The germline V gene has CDR1 SGHVS and CDR2 FQNEAQ. With 5 bases clipped from V and 10 bases from J, the junction kept 10 bases outside the gene matches. The CDR3 covers 15 residues. CDR3 sequence (DNA): TGTGCCAGCAGCCGAGAAGGGACAGGGGGTCAGGAGCAGTTCTTC. Residues: CASSREGTGGQEQFF.

The rearrangement joins TRBV27 to TRBJ1-2, with D tentatively TRBD1 (6 bases). CDR3 length: 14 amino acids. The germline V gene has CDR1 MNHEY and CDR2 SMNVEV (reference sequence). Trimming removed 3 bases from V and 7 bases from J, with 15 bases in between. DNA of the CDR3: TGTGCCAGCAGTTTCTGGGGGGCGCAGGGTGGCTACACCTTC. Protein sequence: CASSFWGAQGGYTF.